These T cell receptor beta chains were read from a single sample in a study of T-cell reconstitution after alpha-beta-depleted transplantation in children. TCRdb re-called the PCR reads with MiXCR, one entry per CDR3 protein. The sample has about 980,000 distinct CDR3 sequences; under 30% are singletons. This specimen was PBMCs, mostly from graft donor cells, taken 360 days after TCRalphabeta/CD19-depleted stem cell transplant. All receptors come from a boy younger than two who had a stem cell transplant for SCID, so the T cells may come from the graft donor. The CDR3 runs from the conserved cysteine through the conserved F or W. Clone size appears in some rows only: once, few, many, or a class for an expanded clone.

TRBV11-2	NA	CASLGLAGPPNYEQYF
TRBV2	NA	CASSPQGGGAAETQYF
TRBV28	NA	CASSRDRVGYEQYF
TRBV6-2/TRBV6-3	few	CASMRGILDTGELFF
TRBV7-2	NA	CASSLAPGVRETQYF
TRBV27	NA	CASSLWGQQYF
TRBV7-9	few	CASSLGRGVYSPLHF
TRBV20-1	NA	CSALAVSTGELFF
TRBV5-1	few	CASNSRDTGNTGELFF
TRBV12-3/TRBV12-4	NA	CASTASGTANYEQYF
TRBV2	NA	CASRQGRTDTQYF
TRBV7-2	NA	CASSLALHIGYTF
TRBV4-1	NA	CASSPRTSGGYEQYF
TRBV6-5	few	CASSYSGQGDTIYF
TRBV7-3	NA	CASSGTEPNYGYTF
TRBV25-1	many	CATTGTGEGYTF
TRBV11-2	few	CASSPPSPGPYTQYF
TRBV7-3	NA	CASSLSPPGVAGSEQYF
TRBV6-1	NA	CASRPKRSRGNGYTF
TRBV29-1	NA	CSVEEKGTYEQYF
TRBV7-9	few	CASSPGQLPDTDTQYF
TRBV7-2	few	CASSLGGGPLGPYEQYF
TRBV2	NA	CASSEWDTYEQYF
TRBV5-1	few	CASSLGLKSSYEQYF
TRBV29-1	few	CSVGLSNEQYF
TRBV20-1	few	CSATVWDGYTF
TRBV28	few	CASSFDRTYGYTF
TRBV20-1	NA	CSASGGVVNEQFF
TRBV20-1	NA	CSARERRGQGYLEQYF
TRBV5-1	many	CASSSWDRVYNEQFF
TRBV4-1	NA	CASSSYPRGTSSGANVLTF
TRBV12-3/TRBV12-4	NA	CASSTEYTDTQYF
TRBV29-1	NA	CSVVGMGWNTEAFF
TRBV27	NA	CASSPRLAGIYNEQFF
TRBV6-5	NA	CASSYLTGGENNEQFF
TRBV12-3/TRBV12-4	NA	CASSFWPSRMKNTGELFF
TRBV12-3/TRBV12-4	few	CASSLPGAGRGNTIYF
TRBV7-9	few	CASSPGTIQETQYF
TRBV9	few	CASSANRGQGGYTF
TRBV28	few	CASSSRGTPRGGEKLFF
TRBV3-1	few	CASTKGGTYNEQFF
TRBV6-1	NA	CASSEGQGGQPQHF
TRBV12-5	many	CASGSLINGPYNEQFF
TRBV7-8	few	CASRPAQGTGELFF
TRBV29-1	many	CSVGPGQGNTEAFF
TRBV6-1	few	CASSRGQGSFQPQHF
TRBV10-3	NA	CASGHLNTEAFF
TRBV2	few	CASSLSARTDTQYF
TRBV4-1	NA	CASSQNLGATGANVLTF
TRBV20-1	few	CSARDARTSDTQYF
TRBV24-1	NA	CATSDGGANIQYF
TRBV2	NA	CASGESGTSSYNEQFF
TRBV4-3	NA	CASSQDRYYNEQFF
TRBV20-1	many	CSATPGGRGDTQYF